Following are 21 T cell receptor beta chains from one sample sequenced in a study of blood T cell repertoires in COVID-19. Repertoires were generated with immunoSEQ multiplex PCR, while TCRdb's copy carries only in-frame clones and drops some. The table shows some 45,000 clones, with 83% occurring only once. The specimen sequenced was peripheral blood. These receptors were collected from a man of 80 years or more in a cohort sampled during active COVID-19.

This clone was recorded only once. V usage is TRBV6-6 and J usage is TRBJ2-7; no reliable D call. This CDR3 has 13 residues. Germline V gene data show CDR1 as MNHNY and CDR2 as SVGAGI (reference sequence). V lost 8 bases and J lost 3, with 14 bases in between. Here the CDR3 reads CASRTGSFYEQYF. CDR3 nucleotide sequence: TGTGCCAGCCGTACGGGTTCCTTCTACGAGCAGTACTTC.

This chain uses TRBV2 with TRBJ1-2; the match to TRBD1 covers 12 bases. The CDR3 runs to 13 residues. The ends lost 7 bases at V and 6 bases at J; junction bases unmatched: 3. Germline V gene lookup returns CDR1 SNHLY and CDR2 FYNNEI. This CDR3 is CASMGQGAHGYTF. In DNA, the CDR3 is TGTGCCAGCATGGGACAGGGGGCTCATGGCTACACCTTC. Full variable domain (outside the CDR3, taken from reference TRBV2 and TRBJ1-2): EPEVTQTPSHQVTQMGQEVILRCVPISNHLYFYWYRQILGQKVEFLVSFYNNEISEKSEIFDDQFSVERPDGSNFTLKIRSTKLEDSAMYFCASMGQGAHGYTFGSGTRLTVV.

The gene calls are TRBV5-1 and TRBJ2-2; TRBD1 is a possible D gene (5 bases). Trimming stripped 0 bases from V and 4 bases from J, with 19 bases between. The CDR3 sequence is 18 residues long. Germline V gives CDR1 SGHRS, CDR2 YFSETQ. The chain's CDR3 is CASSLALRTQITTGELFF. CDR3 DNA sequence: TGCGCCAGCAGCTTGGCCCTAAGGACACAGATTACCACCGGGGAGCTGTTTTTT.

This chain joins TRBV6-5 and TRBJ2-7, with TRBD1 matching 7 bases. CDR3 size: 15 residues. Germline V gene lookup returns CDR1 MNHEY and CDR2 SVGAGI. With V trimmed by 6 bases and J by 4 bases, 12 bases remained unmatched. Here the CDR3 reads CASSLGEGGLYEQYF. CDR3 in DNA: TGTGCCAGCAGCCTAGGCGAAGGGGGCCTTTACGAGCAGTACTTC.

The rearrangement joins TRBV19 to TRBJ1-4, with D possibly matching TRBD1 (6 bases). The CDR3 spans 16 residues. The V and J ends lost 5 bases and 10 bases respectively, with 23 bases between them. The germline V gene encodes CDR1 LNHDA and CDR2 SQIVND (reference sequence). CDR3 DNA sequence: TGTGCCAGTAGTCCTCCCGGACAGCGACAGTTCGCAAAACTGTTTTTT. Amino acids: CASSPPGQRQFAKLFF.

This chain links TRBV5-1 with TRBJ1-4; 10 bases fit TRBD1. V was clipped by 4 bases and J by 3 bases; unmatched bases: 6. Germline V gene data show CDR1 as SGHRS and CDR2 as YFSETQ. There are 16 residues in the CDR3. The CDR3 is CASSAGDRGSNEKLFF. The DNA for the CDR3 is TGCGCCAGCAGCGCAGGGGACAGGGGTTCTAATGAAAAACTGTTTTTT.

This chain connects TRBV2 to TRBJ2-7, with 12 bases aligning to TRBD2. The CDR3 is made up of 16 amino acids. V shed 6 bases and J 3 bases; nucleotides not matched to a gene: 9. The germline V gene has CDR1 SNHLY and CDR2 FYNNEI. In DNA, the CDR3 is TGTGCCAGCAGCTCGGGACTAGCGGGCCGGGGCTACGAGCAGTACTTC. Amino acid sequence: CASSSGLAGRGYEQYF.

The CDR3 loop is CASSEYGTARAGELFF. The CDR3 coding sequence is TGTGCCAGCAGTGAATATGGGACAGCCCGCGCCGGGGAGCTGTTTTTT. V gene TRBV25-1 combines with J gene TRBJ2-2, with 7 positions matching TRBD1. There are 16 residues in the CDR3. Germline CDR1 reads MGHDK; CDR2 reads SYGVNS. Unmatched junction bases numbered 7, after V lost 0 bases and J lost 6 bases.

The CDR3 DNA follows: TGTGCCAGTAACCGGGACAGGGCCTTTCCCTACGAGCAGTACTTC. Its protein is CASNRDRAFPYEQYF. V is TRBV11-2 and J is TRBJ2-7; 9 nucleotides line up with TRBD1. V trimming: 9 bases; J trimming: 2 bases; junction bases outside the gene matches: 11. Germline V CDR1 and CDR2: SGHAT, FQNNGV. The CDR3 runs 15 residues.

The chain employs TRBV19 and TRBJ2-1, with 11 bases that match TRBD2. The junction had 5 bases not matched to a gene; V was cut back by 6 bases and J by 4 bases. The V gene's germline CDR1 is LNHDA and CDR2 SQIVND (reference sequence). The CDR3 extends over 15 amino acids. CDR3 sequence: CASRSGTSGYNEQFF. CDR3 coding DNA: TGTGCCAGTAGGTCCGGGACTAGCGGTTACAATGAGCAGTTCTTC.

The genes are TRBV10-1 and TRBJ2-2; 8 bases line up with TRBD1. The junction had 5 bases not matched to a gene; V was cut back by 0 bases and J by 5 bases. The CDR3 is 16 residues long. Germline CDR1 WNHNN, CDR2 SYGVQD (reference sequence). DNA of the CDR3: TGCGCCAGCAGTGAGTCCCGGACAGGGTGGACCGGGGAGCTGTTTTTT. Translation gives CASSESRTGWTGELFF.

This chain connects TRBV3-1 (or the pseudogene TRBV3-2) to TRBJ2-7; TRBD2 is a possible D gene (6 bases). V was trimmed by 2 bases and J by 0 bases, leaving 8 bases between them. Germline V CDR1 and CDR2: LGHDT, YNNKEL (reference sequence). The CDR3 contains 14 residues. CDR3 nucleotides: TGTGCCAGCAGCCAAACGCGGGGCTCCTACGAGCAGTACTTC. Translation: CASSQTRGSYEQYF.

V gene TRBV9 combines with J gene TRBJ2-3; 9 nucleotides align to TRBD1. The CDR3 consists of 15 residues. In germline, CDR1 is SGDLS, CDR2 YYNGEE. Trimming at V came to 4 bases and at J to 1 base, leaving 4 bases not matched to a gene. The CDR3 is CASSHRDRGTDTQYF. The CDR3 nucleotides read TGTGCCAGCAGCCACCGGGACAGGGGCACAGATACGCAGTATTTT.

The gene calls are TRBV23-1 and TRBJ1-5; D perhaps matches TRBD1 (6 bases). TRBV23-1 is labeled an ORF, and its function is uncertain. V was clipped by 6 bases and J by 6 bases, with 24 bases between them. The CDR3 covers 17 residues. CDR3 sequence: CASSRQADLVGGQPQHF. CDR3 DNA sequence: TGCGCCAGCAGCCGACAGGCGGACCTCGTGGGTGGTCAGCCCCAGCATTTT.

The chain is built from TRBV3-1 (or the pseudogene TRBV3-2) and TRBJ2-2; 9 positions match TRBD2. Germline loops: CDR1 LGHDT, CDR2 YNNKEL (reference sequence). J lost 4 bases, V lost 3 bases, and 6 bases had no gene match. CDR3 length equals 16 residues. Written as DNA, the CDR3 is TGTGCCAGCAGCCATTATACTAGCGGGCTCACCGGGGAGCTGTTTTTT. The encoded protein is CASSHYTSGLTGELFF.

The chain links TRBV29-1 to TRBJ1-4; D might be TRBD1 (6 bases). V lost 4 bases and J 8 bases, leaving 17 bases between the germline ends. The CDR3 runs to 14 residues. CDR1 SQVTM and CDR2 ANQGSEA come from the germline V gene. The DNA for the CDR3 is TGCAGCGTTGCTGGGGGGGCCCAAGGCGAAAAACTGTTTTTT. This translates into CSVAGGAQGEKLFF.

This clone was seen more than once but under ten times. The chain is built from TRBV11-2 and TRBJ2-7, with a weak D call TRBD2 (7 bases). CDR1 and CDR2 (germline): SGHAT, FQNNGV. V lost 4 bases and J 3 bases, leaving 16 bases between the germline ends. This CDR3 has 15 amino acids. DNA of the CDR3: TGTGCCAGCAGCTCCGTGAGGGGGGGCAGCTACGAGCAGTACTTC. Translated, it gives CASSSVRGGSYEQYF. Combining the CDR3 with reference TRBV11-2 and TRBJ2-7 gives the whole variable domain EAGVAQSPRYKIIEKRQSVAFWCNPISGHATLYWYQQILGQGPKLLIQFQNNGVVDDSQLPKDRFSAERLKGVDSTLKIQPAKLEDSAVYLCASSSVRGGSYEQYFGPGTRLTVT.

The chain uses TRBV28 and TRBJ2-2; 8 bases are shared with TRBD2. The length of the CDR3 is 16 residues. Germline assignment: CDR1 MDHEN and CDR2 SYDVKM. J gave up 1 base and V 9 bases, and 10 bases lay outside the gene matches. The CDR3 loop is CASAPGGAGNTGELFF. CDR3 DNA: TGTGCCAGTGCACCCGGGGGGGCAGGGAACACCGGGGAGCTGTTTTTT.

The chain joins TRBV18 to TRBJ2-1, with 7 bases matching TRBD2. This CDR3 spans 15 amino acids. Germline values: CDR1 KGHSH, CDR2 LQKENI. Trimming removed 2 bases from V and 5 bases from J; junction bases left unmatched: 6. The DNA of the CDR3 is TGTGCCAGCTCACCAGCGACGAGCGGGGACAATGAGCAGTTCTTC. Translation gives CASSPATSGDNEQFF.

The chain's CDR3 is CASSSPQREQYF. The CDR3 coding sequence is TGTGCCAGCAGCTCCCCCCAGCGCGAGCAGTACTTC. The V gene is TRBV7-2, the J gene TRBJ2-7; no firm D call. V lost 4 bases to trimming and J lost 6 bases, with 10 bases between them. This CDR3 region has 12 residues. Germline V gene lookup returns CDR1 SGHTA and CDR2 FQGNSA.

For the CDR3, the DNA is TGTGCCAGCAGTTACTTAGCGGGAGGGAGGGAGCAGTACTTC. Amino acids: CASSYLAGGREQYF. The J gene is TRBJ2-7, the V gene TRBV6-6, with 11 bases that match TRBD2. The V gene end was trimmed by 1 base and the J gene end by 7 bases; junction bases not matched to a gene: 3. The CDR3 runs to 14 residues. CDR1 is MNHNY and CDR2 is SVGAGI in the germline V gene (reference sequence).